These T cell receptor beta chains were read from a single sample in a study of T cells in Graves' hyperthyroidism and ophthalmopathy. Each CDR3 protein gets one entry after TCRdb re-called the multiplex PCR reads with MiXCR. The table lists hundreds of thousands of distinct CDR3 sequences, about two fifths of them singletons, with about 8.9% in the top ten. The source material was blood. These receptors all stem from a man younger than 35 with Graves' hyperthyroidism. CDR3s leave out the opening cysteine and the closing phenylalanine or tryptophan. Each record gives: clone size, J gene, V gene, CDR3 protein. Size is stated for part of the rows, as once, few or many counts, or as a class when the clone is expanded.

abundance: few
j_gene: TRBJ1-2
v_gene: TRBV5-6
CDR3aa: ASSFSGSSYGYT

abundance: .
j_gene: TRBJ2-7
v_gene: TRBV7-9
CDR3aa: ASSPDGGHAHYEQY

abundance: many
j_gene: TRBJ1-5
v_gene: TRBV29-1
CDR3aa: SVGTGGHAQPQH

abundance: .
j_gene: TRBJ2-7
v_gene: TRBV6-5
CDR3aa: ASSYSRTGGYEQY

abundance: .
j_gene: TRBJ2-5
v_gene: TRBV4-1
CDR3aa: ASSHPRGQYQETQY

abundance: .
j_gene: TRBJ2-7
v_gene: TRBV7-3
CDR3aa: ASSLQGGSHEQY

abundance: .
j_gene: TRBJ1-3
v_gene: TRBV5-6
CDR3aa: ASSHWDSEDTIY

abundance: .
j_gene: TRBJ1-4
v_gene: TRBV29-1
CDR3aa: SVAVRGGTNEKLF

abundance: many
j_gene: TRBJ2-2
v_gene: TRBV2
CDR3aa: ASKSRTANTGELF

abundance: .
j_gene: TRBJ2-6
v_gene: TRBV12-3/TRBV12-4
CDR3aa: ASSRDSPNSGANVLT

abundance: many
j_gene: TRBJ2-7
v_gene: TRBV29-1
CDR3aa: SVEDTQGYEQY

abundance: .
j_gene: TRBJ1-1
v_gene: TRBV6-1
CDR3aa: ASSEAAAPNTEAF

abundance: many
j_gene: TRBJ2-6
v_gene: TRBV19
CDR3aa: ASRAGVSGANVLT

abundance: many
j_gene: TRBJ1-1
v_gene: TRBV25-1
CDR3aa: ASRIDRQRTEAF

abundance: .
j_gene: TRBJ2-5
v_gene: TRBV25-1
CDR3aa: ASSLPGGPETQY

abundance: .
j_gene: TRBJ2-2
v_gene: TRBV24-1
CDR3aa: ATSDWGLAEGSGELF

abundance: few
j_gene: TRBJ1-1
v_gene: TRBV10-3
CDR3aa: ATTTPSGNTEAF

abundance: few
j_gene: TRBJ2-2
v_gene: TRBV5-4
CDR3aa: ASSLITGGAGELF

abundance: .
j_gene: TRBJ1-2
v_gene: TRBV24-1
CDR3aa: ASSLNFGRWGNYGYT

abundance: .
j_gene: TRBJ2-5
v_gene: TRBV20-1
CDR3aa: SAIGGGPETQY

abundance: few
j_gene: TRBJ2-5
v_gene: TRBV5-1
CDR3aa: ASSLGYGGETQY

abundance: .
j_gene: TRBJ1-6
v_gene: TRBV7-3
CDR3aa: ASSQLTESPLH

abundance: once
j_gene: TRBJ1-1
v_gene: TRBV29-1
CDR3aa: SQVPRTEAF

abundance: .
j_gene: TRBJ2-7
v_gene: TRBV5-1
CDR3aa: ASSLDGTPTYEQY

abundance: many
j_gene: TRBJ1-1
v_gene: TRBV12-3/TRBV12-4
CDR3aa: ASSLDGRVNTEAF

abundance: once
j_gene: TRBJ1-1
v_gene: TRBV7-2
CDR3aa: ASSYRPQGETEAF